The TCR beta chain under discussion was sequenced for a study of immune evolution from preneoplasia to lung adenocarcinoma. Study-wide points: Clonality was highest in normal lung, lower in later-stage lesions apparently.

A word on this clone: The antigen is undetermined.

The CDR3 extends over 15 amino acids. Trimming pared 6 bases from V and 2 bases from J, leaving 16 bases between. Looked up from germline, CDR1 is MNHEY and CDR2 is SMNVEV (reference sequence). The repertoire was sequenced with immunoSEQ multiplex PCR; TCRdb's copy has only in-frame clones and lacks some. In the table there are 35,000 or so clones, about 74% of which are singletons. This chain links TRBV27 with TRBJ1-2, with D unclear. Sequencing was done on a sample of FFPE invasive lung adenocarcinoma tissue. The source is a person aged 55 to 70 with lung adenocarcinoma. Written as DNA, the CDR3 is TGTGCCAGCAGCCCTCTTGTGTCGGGGAACTATGGCTACACCTTC. Amino acid sequence: CASSPLVSGNYGYTF.